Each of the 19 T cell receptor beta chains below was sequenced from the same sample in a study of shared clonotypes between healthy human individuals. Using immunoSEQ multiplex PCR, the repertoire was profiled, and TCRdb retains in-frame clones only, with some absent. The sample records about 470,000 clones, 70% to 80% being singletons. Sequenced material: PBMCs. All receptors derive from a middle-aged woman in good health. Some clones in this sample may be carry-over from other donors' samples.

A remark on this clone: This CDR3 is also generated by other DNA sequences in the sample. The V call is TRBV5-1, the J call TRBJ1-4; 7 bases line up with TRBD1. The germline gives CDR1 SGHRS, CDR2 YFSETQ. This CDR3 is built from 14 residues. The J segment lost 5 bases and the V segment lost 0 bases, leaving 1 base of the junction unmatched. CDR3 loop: CASSLDRGNEKLFF. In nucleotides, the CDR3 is TGCGCCAGCAGCTTGGACAGGGGAAATGAAAAACTGTTTTTT.

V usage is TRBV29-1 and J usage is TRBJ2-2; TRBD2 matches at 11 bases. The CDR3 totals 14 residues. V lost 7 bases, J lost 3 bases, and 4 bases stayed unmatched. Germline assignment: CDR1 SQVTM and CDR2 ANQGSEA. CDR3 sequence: CSAQGLADTGELFF. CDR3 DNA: TGCAGCGCCCAGGGACTAGCGGACACCGGGGAGCTGTTTTTT.

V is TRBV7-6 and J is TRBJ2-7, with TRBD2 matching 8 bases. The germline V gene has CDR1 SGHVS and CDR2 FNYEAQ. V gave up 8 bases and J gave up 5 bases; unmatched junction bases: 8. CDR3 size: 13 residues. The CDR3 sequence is CASSTSAGNEQYF. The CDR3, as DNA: TGTGCCAGCTCGACTAGCGCAGGGAACGAGCAGTACTTC.

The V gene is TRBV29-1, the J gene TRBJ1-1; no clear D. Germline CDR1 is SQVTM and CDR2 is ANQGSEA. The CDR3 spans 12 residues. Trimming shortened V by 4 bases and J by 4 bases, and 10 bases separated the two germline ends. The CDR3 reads CSVGDRLTEAFF. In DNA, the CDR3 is TGCAGCGTTGGGGATCGACTCACTGAAGCTTTCTTT. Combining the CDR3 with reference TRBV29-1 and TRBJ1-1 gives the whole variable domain SAVISQKPSRDICQRGTSLTIQCQVDSQVTMMFWYRQQPGQSLTLIATANQGSEATYESGFVIDKFPISRPNLTFSTLTVSNMSPEDSSIYLCSVGDRLTEAFFGQGTRLTVV.

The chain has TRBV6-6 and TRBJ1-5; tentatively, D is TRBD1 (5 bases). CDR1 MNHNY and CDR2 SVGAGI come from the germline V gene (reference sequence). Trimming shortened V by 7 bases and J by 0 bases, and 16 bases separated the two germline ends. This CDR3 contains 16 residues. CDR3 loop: CASTNRGDNSNQPQHF. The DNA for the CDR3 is TGTGCCAGCACCAACCGGGGGGATAATAGCAATCAGCCCCAGCATTTT.

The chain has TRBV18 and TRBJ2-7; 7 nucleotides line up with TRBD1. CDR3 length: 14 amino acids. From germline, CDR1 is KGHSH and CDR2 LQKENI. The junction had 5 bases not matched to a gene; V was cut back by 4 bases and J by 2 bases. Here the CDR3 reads CASSLGQSAYEQYF. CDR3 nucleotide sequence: TGTGCCAGCTCACTGGGACAGTCAGCCTACGAGCAGTACTTC.

The CDR3 DNA is TGCAGCGTCACGCCAACTAGCGGGAGGAATGAGCAGTACTTC. The encoded protein is CSVTPTSGRNEQYF. The chain joins TRBV29-1 to TRBJ2-7, with 12 positions matching TRBD2. V was pared by 6 bases and J by 7 bases, with 10 bases of the junction left unmatched. The CDR3 length is 14 residues. From germline, CDR1 is SQVTM and CDR2 ANQGSEA.

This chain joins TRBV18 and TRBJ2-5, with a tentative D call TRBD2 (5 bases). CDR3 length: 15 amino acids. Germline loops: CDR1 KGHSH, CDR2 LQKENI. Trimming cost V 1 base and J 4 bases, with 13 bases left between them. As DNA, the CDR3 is TGTGCCAGCTCACCACGGGTACAAGGAGGAGAGACCCAGTACTTC. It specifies CASSPRVQGGETQYF.

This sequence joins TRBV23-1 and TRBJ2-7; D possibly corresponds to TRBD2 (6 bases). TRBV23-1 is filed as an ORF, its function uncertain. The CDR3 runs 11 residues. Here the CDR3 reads CVAGGYDEQYF. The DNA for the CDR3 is TGCGTTGCTGGGGGGTACGACGAGCAGTACTTC.

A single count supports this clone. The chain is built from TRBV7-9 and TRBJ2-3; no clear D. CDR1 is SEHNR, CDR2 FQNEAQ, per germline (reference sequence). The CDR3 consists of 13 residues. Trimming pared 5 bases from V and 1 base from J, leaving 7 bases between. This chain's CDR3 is CASSPRGTDTQYF. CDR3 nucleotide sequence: TGTGCCAGCAGCCCTAGAGGCACAGATACGCAGTATTTT.

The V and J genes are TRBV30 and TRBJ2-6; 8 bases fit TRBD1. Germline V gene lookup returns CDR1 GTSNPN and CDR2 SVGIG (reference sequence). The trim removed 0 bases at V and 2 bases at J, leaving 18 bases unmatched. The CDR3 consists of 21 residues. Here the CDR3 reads CAWSVRLWKTGAFTGANVLTF. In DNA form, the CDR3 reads TGTGCCTGGAGTGTACGATTGTGGAAGACAGGGGCTTTTACTGGGGCCAACGTCCTGACTTTC.

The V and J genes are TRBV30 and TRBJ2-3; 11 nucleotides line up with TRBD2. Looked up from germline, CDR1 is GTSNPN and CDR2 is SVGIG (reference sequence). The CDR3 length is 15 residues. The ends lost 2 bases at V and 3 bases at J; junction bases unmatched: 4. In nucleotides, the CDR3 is TGTGCCTGGAGTCTATTAGCGGGGGGGACAGATACGCAGTATTTT. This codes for CAWSLLAGGTDTQYF.

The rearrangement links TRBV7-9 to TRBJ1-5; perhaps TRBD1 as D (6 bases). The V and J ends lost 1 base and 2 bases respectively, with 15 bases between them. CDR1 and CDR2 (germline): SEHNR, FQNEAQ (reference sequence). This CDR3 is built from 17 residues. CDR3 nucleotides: TGTGCCAGCAGCTTAGGTCTGGGGGCTCGGGGCAATCAGCCCCAGCATTTT. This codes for CASSLGLGARGNQPQHF.

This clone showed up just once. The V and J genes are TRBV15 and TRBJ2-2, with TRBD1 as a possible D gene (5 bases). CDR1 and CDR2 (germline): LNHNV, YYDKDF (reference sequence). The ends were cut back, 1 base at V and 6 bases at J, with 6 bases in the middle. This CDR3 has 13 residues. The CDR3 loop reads CATSRGTSGELFF. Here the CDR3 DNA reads TGTGCCACCAGCAGAGGGACATCCGGGGAGCTGTTTTTT.

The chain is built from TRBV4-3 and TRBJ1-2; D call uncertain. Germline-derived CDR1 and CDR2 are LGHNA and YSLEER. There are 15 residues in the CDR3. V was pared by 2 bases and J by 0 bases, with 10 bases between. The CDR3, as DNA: TGCGCCAGCAGCCAATCGACCAGAGCTAACTATGGCTACACCTTC. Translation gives CASSQSTRANYGYTF.

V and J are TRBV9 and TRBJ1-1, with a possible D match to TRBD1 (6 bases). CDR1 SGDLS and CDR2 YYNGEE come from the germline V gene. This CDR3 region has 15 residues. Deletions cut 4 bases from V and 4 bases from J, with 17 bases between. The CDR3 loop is CASSPGGHFSTEAFF. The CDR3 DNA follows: TGTGCCAGCAGCCCCGGGGGACATTTTTCCACTGAAGCTTTCTTT.

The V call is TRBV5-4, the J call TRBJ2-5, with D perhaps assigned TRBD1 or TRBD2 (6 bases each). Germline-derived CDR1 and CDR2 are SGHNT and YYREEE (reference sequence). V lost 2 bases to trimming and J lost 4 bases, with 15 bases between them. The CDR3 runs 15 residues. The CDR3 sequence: CASSFGGTRRETQYF. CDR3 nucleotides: TGTGCCAGCAGCTTCGGGGGCACACGGCGAGAGACCCAGTACTTC.

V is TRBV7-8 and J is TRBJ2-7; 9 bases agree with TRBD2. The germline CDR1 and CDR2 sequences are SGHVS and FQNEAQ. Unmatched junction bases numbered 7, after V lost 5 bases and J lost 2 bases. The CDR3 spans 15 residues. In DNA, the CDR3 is TGTGCCAGCAGCCCCCTGGCGGGAGGGCCCTACGAGCAGTACTTC. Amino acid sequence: CASSPLAGGPYEQYF.

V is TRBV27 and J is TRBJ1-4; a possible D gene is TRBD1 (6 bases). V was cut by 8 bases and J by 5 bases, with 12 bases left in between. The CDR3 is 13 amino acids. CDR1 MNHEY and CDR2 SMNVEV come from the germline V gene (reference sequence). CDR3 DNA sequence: TGTGCCAGCGGCGACAGGAACAATGAAAAACTGTTTTTT. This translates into CASGDRNNEKLFF.